Sequencing of this T cell receptor (beta chain) was carried out in a study of cytomegalovirus exposure and HLA in healthy donors. Study overall: Both the 100 to 150 validation repertoires and the approximately 700 first-cohort repertoires used the same platform, as reported by a later analysis.

The donors were members of the validation cohort, which comprised more than 90 subjects and was separate from the first cohort of 600 to 850 subjects. Repertoires were generated with immunoSEQ multiplex PCR, while TCRdb's copy carries only in-frame clones and drops some. The table lists roughly 130,000 clones, over 85% of them singletons. The CDR3 extends over 12 amino acids. The V gene's germline CDR1 is MNHNS and CDR2 SASEGT. Trimming left V 3 bases short and J 3 bases short, with 6 bases between. For this clone: Its antigen is not known.

General study results and limits: For most TCR sequences rarity was the rule, although some public TCRs occurred in many donors. Specific recognition of CMV antigens was confirmed in vitro for a few chains (all CMV-associated).

The sequencing input was PBMCs. The chain joins TRBV6-1 to TRBJ2-7, with unresolved D. This TCR derives from a man younger than 45 in good health and CMV-seronegative. The CDR3 loop reads CASSESYYEQYF. Here the CDR3 DNA reads TGTGCCAGCAGTGAGAGTTACTACGAGCAGTACTTC.